These T cell receptor beta chains were read from a single sample in a study of long-term antiretroviral therapy in people with HIV. The assay was immunoSEQ multiplex PCR, and TCRdb's table has in-frame clones only and misses some. The table shows 20,000 or so clones, with 76% occurring only once. Here the sequenced sample was unsorted PBMCs, taken 0.5 years before starting antiretroviral therapy. The receptors derive from a young man with HIV. Both conserved end residues are part of each CDR3. Fields, in order: CDR3 protein, CDR3 DNA, V gene, D gene, J gene, clone size. The D gene is left open where the match is weak. Clone size, where shown, is once, few, many, or a class for clones that have expanded.

CASSYYPSYYGYTF	TGTGCCAGCAGTTACTACCCCTCATACTATGGCTACACCTTC	TRBV6-6	.	TRBJ1-2	.
CSVEGYTF	TGCAGCGTTGAAGGGTACACCTTC	TRBV29-1	.	TRBJ1-2	.
CASSFPDRANTEAFF	TGTGCCAGCAGCTTTCCTGACAGGGCGAACACTGAAGCTTTCTTT	TRBV5-4	TRBD1	TRBJ1-1	.
CASIQYSQGVNTEAFF	TGTGCCAGCATCCAATACTCACAGGGGGTGAACACTGAAGCTTTCTTT	TRBV28	TRBD1	TRBJ1-1	.
CASSLTFITETQYF	TGCGCCAGCAGCTTAACCTTTATAACCGAGACCCAGTACTTC	TRBV5-1	.	TRBJ2-5	.
CASSLIPREEPYNEQFF	TGCGCCAGCAGCTTGATACCGCGGGAGGAGCCCTACAATGAGCAGTTCTTC	TRBV5-1	TRBD2	TRBJ2-1	.
CASSKDRAYGYTF	TGTGCCAGTAGCAAGGACAGGGCCTATGGCTACACCTTC	TRBV19	TRBD1	TRBJ1-2	.
CASSLTSDRTNTEAFF	TGTGCCAGCAGCTTGACCTCGGACAGGACGAACACTGAAGCTTTCTTT	TRBV6-6	TRBD1	TRBJ1-1	.
CASSYSTYTSSYEQYF	TGTGCCAGCAGTTATTCGACTTATACCAGCTCCTACGAGCAGTACTTC	TRBV6-5	.	TRBJ2-7	few
CASSYGTGETGELFF	TGTGCCAGCAGTTACGGGACAGGGGAAACCGGGGAGCTGTTTTTT	TRBV6-5	TRBD1	TRBJ2-2	.
CASSGPDNEQFF	TGCGCCAGCAGCGGCCCGGACAATGAGCAGTTCTTC	TRBV5-1	.	TRBJ2-1	few
CASSVGGKMLGEQYF	TGTGCCAGCAGCGTAGGGGGGAAGATGTTGGGCGAGCAGTACTTC	TRBV9	.	TRBJ2-7	.
CASLGALPYEQYF	TGTGCCAGCCTTGGAGCCCTCCCCTACGAGCAGTACTTC	TRBV28	.	TRBJ2-7	.
CASTDRNQPQHF	TGTGCCAGCACCGACAGAAATCAGCCCCAGCATTTT	TRBV7-9	.	TRBJ1-5	.
CASAAALRDEQFF	TGTGCCAGCGCGGCGGCTTTGAGGGATGAGCAGTTCTTC	TRBV27	.	TRBJ2-1	.
CASSLISSLHADTQYF	TGCGCCAGCAGCTTGATCTCGAGTCTGCACGCGGATACGCAGTATTTT	TRBV5-1	.	TRBJ2-3	.
CASSEGGEGLNEKLFF	TGTGCCAGCAGTGAAGGGGGTGAGGGCCTGAATGAAAAACTGTTTTTT	TRBV2	.	TRBJ1-4	.
CASSLDALTSYEQYF	TGTGCCAGCAGCCTTGACGCCTTGACCTCCTACGAGCAGTACTTC	TRBV7-8	.	TRBJ2-7	once
CASSLMMDTGTYNEQFF	TGTGCCAGCAGCTTAATGATGGATACAGGCACCTACAATGAGCAGTTCTTC	TRBV7-6	.	TRBJ2-1	.
CASSLWGEYTGELFF	TGTGCCAGCAGCTTGTGGGGCGAGTACACCGGGGAGCTGTTTTTT	TRBV5-8	.	TRBJ2-2	once
CASRELRERSDTQYF	TGTGCCAGCAGGGAGCTGCGGGAGAGGTCAGATACGCAGTATTTT	TRBV6-5	TRBD2	TRBJ2-3	few
CASSSFQGGQETQYF	TGTGCCAGCAGCTCTTTTCAGGGGGGCCAAGAGACCCAGTACTTC	TRBV5-6	.	TRBJ2-5	.
CASSLERAYGYTF	TGTGCCAGCAGCTTAGAAAGAGCCTATGGCTACACCTTC	TRBV7-9	.	TRBJ1-2	.
CASSPGQNQETQYF	TGTGCCAGCAGCCCCGGACAGAACCAAGAGACCCAGTACTTC	TRBV6-5	.	TRBJ2-5	medium-sized
CASSLDLGRDNEKLFF	TGTGCCAGCAGCTTAGATTTAGGACGTGATAATGAAAAACTGTTTTTT	TRBV7-9	.	TRBJ1-4	.
CASSSGTALSYEQYF	TGTGCCAGCAGCAGTGGGACCGCTCTTTCCTACGAGCAGTACTTC	TRBV7-9	.	TRBJ2-7	.
CAISESKGGTNEKLFF	TGTGCCATCAGTGAGTCGAAGGGGGGGACTAATGAAAAACTGTTTTTT	TRBV10-3	.	TRBJ1-4	.
CSVVDGNTGELFF	TGCAGCGTTGTCGACGGAAACACCGGGGAGCTGTTTTTT	TRBV29-1	.	TRBJ2-2	.
CASRNLTTGGISCTF	TGCGCCAGCAGAAACCTCACGACAGGGGGCATCAGCTGCACCTTC	TRBV5-1	TRBD1	TRBJ1-2	.
CASSSRDGHFYGYTF	TGTGCCAGCAGCTCCCGGGACGGCCACTTCTATGGCTACACCTTC	TRBV7-9	.	TRBJ1-2	once
CASSLWGQSYEQYF	TGTGCCAGCAGTTTATGGGGACAGTCCTACGAGCAGTACTTC	TRBV27	TRBD1	TRBJ2-7	.
CAISEGQATYEQYF	TGTGCCATCAGTGAGGGACAGGCGACCTACGAGCAGTACTTC	TRBV10-3	TRBD1	TRBJ2-7	once
CASSLGQPLNTEAFF	TGTGCCAGCAGCTTAGGACAGCCTCTGAACACTGAAGCTTTCTTT	TRBV11-2	.	TRBJ1-1	.
CASSYSALEDSYEQYF	TGTGCCAGCAGTTACTCGGCACTAGAGGATTCCTACGAGCAGTACTTC	TRBV6-6	.	TRBJ2-7	.
CAISAPTGEEAFF	TGTGCCATCAGTGCCCCTACAGGGGAAGAAGCTTTCTTT	TRBV10-3	TRBD1	TRBJ1-1	few
CASSILAGDTDTQYF	TGTGCCAGCAGTATACTAGCGGGAGACACAGATACGCAGTATTTT	TRBV2	TRBD2	TRBJ2-3	.